The next 18 T cell receptor beta chains were all read from a single sample in a study of identical twins. TCRdb fed the 5' RACE reads into MiXCR, producing one record per CDR3 protein. Of 400,000 to 600,000 distinct CDR3 sequences listed, 20% to 25% are singletons. This same sample was also part of a study on yellow fever vaccine responses in identical twins.

The sequenced sample was CD4+ T cells sorted from blood. Receptor source: a woman between 18 and 30 years old in good health.

The rearrangement uses TRBV20-1 and TRBJ1-3, with TRBD1 identical over 7 bases. J was trimmed by 2 bases and V by 5 bases; bases with no gene match: 3. The CDR3 runs to 13 residues. Germline CDR1 and CDR2: DFQATT and SNEGSKA (reference sequence). This CDR3 reads CSASQGAGNTIYF. The CDR3 DNA sequence: TGCAGTGCTTCGCAGGGGGCTGGAAACACCATATATTTT.

The V and J genes are TRBV5-4 and TRBJ2-1; 8 nucleotides line up with TRBD2. CDR1 is SGHNT, CDR2 YYREEE, per germline (reference sequence). The CDR3 is made up of 17 amino acids. V was pared by 4 bases and J by 5 bases, with 14 bases of the junction left unmatched. Written as DNA, the CDR3 is TGTGCCAGCAGCACCGCCCTGGGAGCGGGGGCCCACAATGAGCAGTTCTTC. This sequence encodes CASSTALGAGAHNEQFF.

This clonotype came up a few times. The CDR3 reads CASSSDRTYYEQYF. CDR3 bases: TGTGCCAGCAGCTCGGACAGAACCTACTACGAGCAGTACTTC. The rearrangement links TRBV7-9 to TRBJ2-7; D possibly corresponds to TRBD1 (6 bases). The germline V and J ends were trimmed by 4 bases and 3 bases, with 13 bases remaining between them. Looked up from germline, CDR1 is SEHNR and CDR2 is FQNEAQ (reference sequence). The CDR3 is made up of 14 amino acids.

The chain employs TRBV7-9 and TRBJ2-3; 7 bases align to TRBD2. Germline trimming cut 5 bases from V and 4 bases from J; bases unmatched to any gene: 9. The V gene's germline CDR1 is SEHNR and CDR2 FQNEAQ (reference sequence). There are 15 residues in the CDR3. The CDR3 here is CASSPFGRAPDTQYF. The CDR3 nucleotides read TGTGCCAGCAGCCCCTTTGGGAGGGCCCCAGATACGCAGTATTTT. The full variable domain, its missing parts supplied by reference TRBV7-9 and TRBJ2-3, is DTGVSQNPRHKITKRGQNVTFRCDPISEHNRLYWYRQTLGQGPEFLTYFQNEAQLEKSRLLSDRFSAERPKGSFSTLEIQRTEQGDSAMYLCASSPFGRAPDTQYFGPGTRLTVL.

The gene calls are TRBV20-1 and TRBJ2-1; D is perhaps TRBD2 (6 bases). This CDR3 spans 13 amino acids. The germline V gene has CDR1 DFQATT and CDR2 SNEGSKA (reference sequence). CDR3 amino acids: CSAGYLPYNEQFF. As DNA, the CDR3 is TGCAGCGCGGGATATCTTCCCTACAATGAGCAGTTCTTC.

The J gene is TRBJ2-1, the V gene TRBV12-3 or TRBV12-4; 11 nucleotides line up with TRBD1. The CDR3 has 18 amino acids. The trim removed 2 bases at V and 3 bases at J, leaving 9 bases unmatched. CDR3 coding DNA: TGTGCCAGCAGTTTACTTACGGGACAGGGGGTAAGCTACAATGAGCAGTTCTTC. Amino acid sequence: CASSLLTGQGVSYNEQFF.

This clonotype was found many times. An end of the junction differs from the germline gene, which may be a read error. The V call is TRBV5-1, the J call TRBJ2-2; D call uncertain. CDR3 length equals 13 residues. Per germline, CDR1 SGHRS and CDR2 YFSETQ. CDR3 in DNA: TGTGCCAGCAGTTTATCCGACACCGGGGAGCTGTTTTTT. It yields the protein CASSLSDTGELFF.

This clonotype was recorded a few times. The genes are TRBV7-9 and TRBJ2-5; 8 nucleotides agree with TRBD1. Germline V gene data show CDR1 as SEHNR and CDR2 as FQNEAQ (reference sequence). After removal of 6 bases from V and 2 bases from J, the junction contained 8 bases not matched to a gene. This CDR3 is built from 15 residues. Here the CDR3 reads CASSPGTGEQETQYF. Written as DNA, the CDR3 is TGTGCCAGCAGTCCCGGGACAGGAGAACAAGAGACCCAGTACTTC.

J is TRBJ2-1 and V is TRBV20-1; 11 bases align to TRBD2. Germline lookup yields CDR1 DFQATT and CDR2 SNEGSKA (reference sequence). The CDR3 sequence is 17 residues long. After removal of 5 bases from V and 3 bases from J, the junction contained 12 bases not matched to a gene. The CDR3 spells CSAHYSLTSGIYNEQFF. The DNA for the CDR3 is TGCAGTGCTCATTATAGCTTGACTAGCGGGATCTACAATGAGCAGTTCTTC.

This clonotype came up many times. This chain uses TRBV20-1 with TRBJ2-7; no clear D gene. The V gene's germline CDR1 is DFQATT and CDR2 SNEGSKA (reference sequence). The CDR3 length is 12 residues. Trimming took 6 bases from V and 0 from J, leaving 9 bases between them. CDR3 nucleotide sequence: TGCAGTGCCGAAGGGCTCTCCTACGAGCAGTACGTC. It encodes CSAEGLSYEQYV.

The J gene is TRBJ1-1, the V gene TRBV5-5, with D possibly matching TRBD1 (5 bases). V was clipped by 5 bases and J by 8 bases, with 13 bases between them. Germline V gives CDR1 SGHKS, CDR2 YYEKEE (reference sequence). CDR3 length equals 12 residues. The DNA of the CDR3 is TGTGCCAGCAGTCCCTTAGGGGTCGAAGCTTTCTTT. This codes for CASSPLGVEAFF.

This rearrangement joins TRBV28 to TRBJ2-5, with D tentatively TRBD1 or TRBD2 (5 bases each). The CDR3 consists of 11 residues. Germline CDR1 is MDHEN and CDR2 is SYDVKM. The CDR3 DNA reads TGTGGCACCATGGGGGAGGAGACCCAGTACTTC. It yields the protein CGTMGEETQYF. The full variable domain, its missing parts supplied by reference TRBV28 and TRBJ2-5, is DVKVTQSSRYLVKRTGEKVFLECVQDMDHENMFWYRQDPGLGLRLIYFSYDVKMKEKGDIPEGYSVSREKKERFSLILESASTNQTSMYLCGTMGEETQYFGPGTRLLVL.

The rearrangement uses TRBV6-6 and TRBJ1-5, with 7 nucleotides matching TRBD1. The length of the CDR3 is 11 residues. J gave up 5 bases and V 10 bases, and 2 bases lay outside the gene matches. Germline V gene data show CDR1 as MNHNY and CDR2 as SVGAGI (reference sequence). CDR3 nucleotides: TGTGCCACAGGGGGGGATCAGCCCCAGCATTTT. Protein: CATGGDQPQHF.

The V gene is TRBV4-1, the J gene TRBJ2-2, with 8 bases fitting TRBD2. The CDR3 is made up of 14 amino acids. V trimming: 7 bases; J trimming: 5 bases; junction bases outside the gene matches: 6. Germline CDR1 reads MGHRA; CDR2 reads YSYEKL. The CDR3, as DNA: TGCGCCAGCACGGGACTAGGGGGAACCGGGGAGCTGTTTTTT. It is translated as CASTGLGGTGELFF.

The rearrangement uses TRBV20-1 and TRBJ2-1; 12 nucleotides match TRBD2. CDR3 length equals 17 residues. Germline V gives CDR1 DFQATT, CDR2 SNEGSKA (reference sequence). Trimming took 3 bases from V and 3 from J; bases not matched to a gene: 9. CDR3 protein: CSASPSRTSGNYNEQFF. The CDR3 region has the DNA TGCAGTGCTAGCCCCAGCCGGACTAGCGGGAACTACAATGAGCAGTTCTTC.

V is TRBV4-2 and J is TRBJ1-2; D remains ambiguous. The CDR3 extends over 15 amino acids. Deletions cut 4 bases from V and 3 bases from J, with 15 bases between. Germline V gene sequence: CDR1 LGHNA, CDR2 YNFKEQ. CDR3 sequence (DNA): TGTGCCAGCAGCCGATCGGAGGGAGGAGACTATGGCTACACCTTC. It translates to CASSRSEGGDYGYTF.

In this sample, this clonotype turned up a few times. The gene calls are TRBV12-3 or TRBV12-4 and TRBJ1-5; no clear D. This CDR3 is 15 amino acids long. Trimming left V 3 bases short and J 6 bases short, with 15 bases between. CDR3 nucleotide sequence: TGTGCCAGCAGTTTTTTAGGACCTGCGGGTCAGCCCCAGCATTTT. This encodes CASSFLGPAGQPQHF.

Only a few counts were recorded for this clonotype. The V call is TRBV6-2 or TRBV6-3, the J call TRBJ2-7; TRBD2 aligns across 8 bases. In germline, CDR1 is MNHEY, CDR2 SVGEGT. Losses at the gene ends were 8 bases for V and 3 bases for J; bases not matched to a gene: 15. The CDR3 sequence is 16 residues long. This CDR3 reads CASAPQGLVVNYEQYF. CDR3 coding DNA: TGTGCCAGCGCCCCCCAGGGACTAGTCGTCAACTACGAGCAGTACTTC.